Below, 10 T cell receptor beta chains from the same sample are listed, as sequenced in a study of T cell clonotyping in hematopoietic cell transplantation. Assay: immunoSEQ multiplex PCR; the TCRdb copy retains only in-frame clones and omits some. The sample lists fewer than 20,000 clones, about 82% occurring once. Time point of the sample: recipient sample about 28 days before transplant, after cytoreduction. This sample comprised peripheral blood mononuclear cells, obtained before stem cell transplant. Every receptor here comes from a man in his forties or fifties with acute myeloid leukemia. Some clones in this sample may be carry-over from other donors' samples.

The chain couples TRBV6-1 to TRBJ2-7; perhaps TRBD1 as D (5 bases). Germline V gene data show CDR1 as MNHNS and CDR2 as SASEGT. The germline V and J ends were trimmed by 4 bases and 0 bases, with 16 bases remaining between them. This CDR3 is built from 16 residues. CDR3 sequence reads: CASSGLRAGNSYEQYF. In DNA, the CDR3 is TGTGCCAGCAGTGGACTCAGGGCTGGGAACTCCTACGAGCAGTACTTC.

The V call is TRBV4-3, the J call TRBJ1-1, with TRBD1 as a possible D gene (6 bases). V gave up 1 base and J gave up 1 base, with 7 bases separating them. Germline CDR1 is LGHNA and CDR2 is YSLEER. The CDR3 runs 14 residues. The DNA of the CDR3 is TGCGCCAGCAGCCAAGCAGGGGAGAACACTGAAGCTTTCTTT. This codes for CASSQAGENTEAFF.

A note on this clone: Other DNA sequences from this sample encode an identical CDR3 as well. This chain links TRBV18 with TRBJ2-7; tentatively, D is TRBD1 or TRBD2 (7 bases each). V was pared by 6 bases and J by 4 bases, with 13 bases between. Germline-derived CDR1 and CDR2 are KGHSH and LQKENI. The CDR3 covers 13 residues. The CDR3 loop reads CASSPQGGYEQYF. CDR3 DNA: TGTGCCAGCTCTCCCCAGGGGGGGTACGAGCAGTACTTC.

This clone turned up a few times. The rearrangement links TRBV4-3 to TRBJ1-5, with D uncertain. This CDR3 spans 15 amino acids. Germline V lookup: CDR1 LGHNA, CDR2 YSLEER. V lost 1 base and J lost 5, with 12 bases in between. The CDR3 region is CASSQGRTPHQPQHF. CDR3 nucleotides: TGCGCCAGCAGCCAAGGAAGGACGCCTCATCAGCCCCAGCATTTT.

The chain carries TRBV4-2 and TRBJ2-7, with 11 bases matching TRBD1. The ends lost 3 bases at V and 0 bases at J; junction bases unmatched: 7. Germline V gene data show CDR1 as LGHNA and CDR2 as YNFKEQ. This CDR3 is built from 17 residues. CDR3 in amino acids: CASSHAPGTGGSYEQYF. CDR3 in DNA: TGTGCCAGCAGCCATGCCCCCGGGACAGGGGGCTCCTACGAGCAGTACTTC.

The count of this clone is one. V is TRBV7-2 and J is TRBJ2-7, with D unresolved. With 5 bases removed from V and 4 bases from J, the gap between germline ends came to 12 bases. The CDR3 spans 13 residues. Germline V lookup: CDR1 SGHTA, CDR2 FQGNSA. DNA of the CDR3: TGTGCCAGCAGCGATACTTGGACGTACGAGCAGTACTTC. Translation gives CASSDTWTYEQYF.

V usage is TRBV5-1 and J usage is TRBJ1-3; D is uncertain. Germline V gives CDR1 SGHRS, CDR2 YFSETQ. V lost 0 bases to trimming and J lost 1 base, with 2 bases between them. CDR3 size: 13 residues. CDR3 nucleotides: TGCGCCAGCAGCTTGGGTTCTGGAAACACCATATATTTT. It yields the protein CASSLGSGNTIYF.

The chain combines TRBV6-4 with TRBJ1-1; no clear D gene. The V end was cut by 5 bases, the J end by 3 bases, with 10 bases between. The CDR3 is 13 amino acids. Germline CDR1 is MRHNA and CDR2 is SNTAGT. In DNA form, the CDR3 reads TGTGCCAGCAGTCGAGGACTAGACACTGAAGCTTTCTTT. Translation gives CASSRGLDTEAFF.

The chain has TRBV9 and TRBJ2-5, with a tentative D call TRBD2 (5 bases). CDR1 SGDLS and CDR2 YYNGEE come from the germline V gene. This CDR3 is 13 amino acids long. V dropped 7 bases and J dropped 4 bases, with 14 bases sitting between them. The CDR3 coding sequence is TGTGCCAGCGGAGGCTATTCGGCAGAGACCCAGTACTTC. This sequence encodes CASGGYSAETQYF.

This chain links TRBV5-5 with TRBJ2-7; D may be TRBD1 (6 bases). This CDR3 is 17 amino acids long. The germline V gene has CDR1 SGHKS and CDR2 YYEKEE (reference sequence). V lost 6 bases to trimming and J lost 7 bases, with 29 bases between them. The DNA for the CDR3 is TGTGCCAGCACTCTAAACCCCCGGGACATCACCCCGAGGGAGCAGTACTTC. It codes for CASTLNPRDITPREQYF.